Listed here are 10 T cell receptor beta chains from one sample, sequenced in a study of blood T cell repertoires in COVID-19. The table came from immunoSEQ multiplex PCR; TCRdb's copy has only in-frame clones and leaves some out. Seen here are fewer than 500,000 clones, 81% observed once, and the top ten hold more than 0.85%. The sequenced sample was peripheral blood. The receptor set was obtained from a human donor with acute or convalescent COVID-19. The donor label of this sample is uncertain.

The chain couples TRBV19 to TRBJ1-1, with D possibly being TRBD1 (5 bases). The CDR3 loop spans 14 amino acids. The germline V gene has CDR1 LNHDA and CDR2 SQIVND (reference sequence). V lost 6 bases to trimming and J lost 3 bases, with 14 bases between them. This CDR3 is CASRAPGLYTEAFF. The CDR3 DNA is TGTGCCAGTAGGGCCCCGGGACTGTACACTGAAGCTTTCTTT.

This chain connects TRBV9 to TRBJ2-3; 11 bases match TRBD2. V lost 4 bases and J lost 1; bases outside the gene matches: 2. Germline values: CDR1 SGDLS, CDR2 YYNGEE. CDR3 size: 15 residues. CDR3: CASSLSGGGTDTQYF. The CDR3 bases are TGTGCCAGCAGCCTTAGCGGGGGGGGCACAGATACGCAGTATTTT.

The chain uses TRBV6-5 and TRBJ1-3; maybe TRBD1 (5 bases). There are 16 residues in the CDR3. Trimming cost V 2 bases and J 2 bases, with 13 bases left between them. CDR1 MNHEY and CDR2 SVGAGI come from the germline V gene. The CDR3 coding sequence is TGTGCCAGCAGTTACGCAGGGCCTCGGGCTGGAAACACCATATATTTT. This codes for CASSYAGPRAGNTIYF.

The chain recombines TRBV19 with TRBJ2-1; D gene unclear. This CDR3 contains 14 residues. The germline gives CDR1 LNHDA, CDR2 SQIVND (reference sequence). The germline V and J ends were trimmed by 3 bases and 0 bases, with 6 bases remaining between them. CDR3 DNA sequence: TGTGCCAGTAGTATTGAGAACTCCTACAATGAGCAGTTCTTC. It codes for CASSIENSYNEQFF.

The chain joins TRBV5-1 to TRBJ2-2, with a tentative D call TRBD2 (5 bases). CDR1 SGHRS and CDR2 YFSETQ come from the germline V gene. V lost 7 bases and J lost 4, with 11 bases in between. CDR3 length: 13 residues. The CDR3 DNA follows: TGCGCCAGCGGGCCTAGCATCACCGGGGAGCTGTTTTTT. Translating gives CASGPSITGELFF.

The V call is TRBV2, the J call TRBJ2-7; unclear D gene. The CDR3 extends over 13 amino acids. Germline V gene lookup returns CDR1 SNHLY and CDR2 FYNNEI. The V gene lost 4 bases and the J gene lost 6 bases, with 13 bases spanning the gap. The CDR3 DNA reads TGTGCCAGCAGTGGGTGGTTAGCTTCCGAGCAGTACTTC. This gives the protein CASSGWLASEQYF.

V gene TRBV18 combines with J gene TRBJ1-4; 9 positions agree with TRBD1. V was pared by 2 bases and J by 8 bases, with 9 bases of the junction left unmatched. Germline loops: CDR1 KGHSH, CDR2 LQKENI. The CDR3 consists of 16 residues. The CDR3 coding sequence is TGTGCCAGCTCACCAAATGCTGGGACAGGGCGAGAAAAACTGTTTTTT. Translating it yields CASSPNAGTGREKLFF.

The V gene is TRBV4-1, the J gene TRBJ2-1, with TRBD2 identical over 10 bases. Losses at the gene ends were 4 bases for V and 4 bases for J; bases not matched to a gene: 10. Germline V lookup: CDR1 MGHRA, CDR2 YSYEKL. The CDR3 contains 17 residues. The CDR3 nucleotides read TGCGCCAGCAGCCGCCCCTCCAGCGGGGGGGCATACAATGAGCAGTTCTTC. It yields the protein CASSRPSSGGAYNEQFF.

The chain joins TRBV3-1 (or the pseudogene TRBV3-2) to TRBJ1-6; 8 positions agree with TRBD1. Germline assignment: CDR1 LGHDT and CDR2 YNNKEL (reference sequence). Trimming at V came to 4 bases and at J to 9 bases, leaving 8 bases not matched to a gene. The CDR3 has 15 residues. CDR3 sequence reads: CASSPMDREASPLHF. CDR3 in DNA: TGTGCCAGCAGCCCTATGGACAGGGAAGCTTCACCCCTCCACTTT.

The CDR3 DNA reads as TGTGCCAGCAGACAGGGGGTCCAAGAGACCCAGTACTTC. It codes for CASRQGVQETQYF. The V gene is TRBV6-5, the J gene TRBJ2-5; 8 nucleotides agree with TRBD1. Per the germline V gene, CDR1 is MNHEY and CDR2 is SVGAGI. The CDR3 spans 13 residues. The trim removed 6 bases at V and 1 base at J, leaving 1 base unmatched.